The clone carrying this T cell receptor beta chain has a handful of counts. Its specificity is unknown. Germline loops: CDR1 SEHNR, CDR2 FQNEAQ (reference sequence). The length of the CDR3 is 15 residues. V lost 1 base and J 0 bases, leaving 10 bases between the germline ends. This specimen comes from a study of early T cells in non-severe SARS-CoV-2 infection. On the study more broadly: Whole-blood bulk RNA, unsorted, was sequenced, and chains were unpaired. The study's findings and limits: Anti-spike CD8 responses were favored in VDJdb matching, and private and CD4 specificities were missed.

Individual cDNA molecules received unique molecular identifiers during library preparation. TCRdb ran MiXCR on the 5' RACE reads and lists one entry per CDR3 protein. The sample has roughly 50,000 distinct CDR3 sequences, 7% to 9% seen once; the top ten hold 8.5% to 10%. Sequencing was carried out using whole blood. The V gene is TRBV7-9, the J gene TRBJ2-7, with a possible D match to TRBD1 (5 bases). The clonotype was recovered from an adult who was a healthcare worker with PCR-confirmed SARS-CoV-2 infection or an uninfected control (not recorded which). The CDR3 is CASSLGAGLSYEQYF. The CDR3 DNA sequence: TGTGCCAGCAGCTTAGGTGCAGGGCTCTCCTACGAGCAGTACTTC.